A single sample gave rise to the 2 T cell receptor beta chains below, sequenced in a study of blood T cell repertoires in COVID-19 (dated by TCRdb to 2020 to 2022). Library method: the immunoSEQ multiplex PCR assay. Sourced from immuneACCESS, this table was stored by TCRdb with only in-frame sequences that have V and J called. A share of the clones is absent; for the studies checked, an unresolved V gene accounts for under half, and the remainder has no known explanation. The sample profile shows fewer than 400,000 clones; 85% of them were found once. Jointly, the top ten make up approximately 1.9% of the sample. The material sequenced was PBMCs or T cells enriched from blood (not recorded which). The receptors shown here come from a woman aged 25 to 39 who had been exposed to COVID-19.

The rearrangement links TRBV5-1 to TRBJ2-1, with TRBD2 identical over 7 bases. The trim removed 0 bases at V and 9 bases at J, leaving 9 bases unmatched. Looked up from germline, CDR1 is SGHRS and CDR2 is YFSETQ. This CDR3 contains 15 residues. CDR3 sequence reads: CASSLGGTTFIEQFF. CDR3 bases: TGCGCCAGCAGCTTGGGAGGGACTACTTTCATTGAGCAGTTCTTC.

The gene calls are TRBV6-5 and TRBJ2-3; 8 nucleotides align to TRBD1. This CDR3 comprises 15 residues. With V trimmed by 3 bases and J by 5 bases, 7 bases remained unmatched. Germline assignment: CDR1 MNHEY and CDR2 SVGAGI. CDR3 sequence reads: CASSYRVQGVDTQYF. The CDR3 bases are TGTGCCAGCAGTTATAGGGTACAGGGGGTAGATACGCAGTATTTT.